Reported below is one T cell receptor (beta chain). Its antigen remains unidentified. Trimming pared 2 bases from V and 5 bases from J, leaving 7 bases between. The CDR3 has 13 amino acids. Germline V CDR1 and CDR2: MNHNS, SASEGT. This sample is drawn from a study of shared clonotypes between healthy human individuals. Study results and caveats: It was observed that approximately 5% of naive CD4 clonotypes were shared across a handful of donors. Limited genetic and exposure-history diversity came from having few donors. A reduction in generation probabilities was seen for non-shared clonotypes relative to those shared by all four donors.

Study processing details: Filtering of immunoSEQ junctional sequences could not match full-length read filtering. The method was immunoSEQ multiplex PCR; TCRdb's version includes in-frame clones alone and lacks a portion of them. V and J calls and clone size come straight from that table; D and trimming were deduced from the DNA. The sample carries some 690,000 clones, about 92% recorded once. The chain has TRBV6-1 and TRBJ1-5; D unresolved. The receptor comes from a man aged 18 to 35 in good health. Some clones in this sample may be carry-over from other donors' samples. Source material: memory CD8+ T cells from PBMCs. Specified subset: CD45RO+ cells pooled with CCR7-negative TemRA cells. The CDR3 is CASSELRDQPQHF. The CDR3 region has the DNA TGTGCCAGCAGTGAACTAAGGGATCAGCCCCAGCATTTT.